Shown below are 3 T cell receptor beta chains from a single sample sequenced in a study of blood T cell repertoires in COVID-19. The protocol was immunoSEQ multiplex PCR, while the TCRdb copy is restricted to in-frame clones and leaves out a portion. The sample has about 120,000 clones, around 89% seen once. The sample taken for sequencing was peripheral blood. These receptors were taken from a woman aged 45-60 years with acute or convalescent COVID-19.

CDR3 in amino acids: CASSAGQGADTQYF. The CDR3 nucleotides are TGTGCCAGCAGCGCGGGACAGGGGGCAGATACGCAGTATTTT. The V and J genes are TRBV9 and TRBJ2-3, with 11 bases that match TRBD1. V lost 3 bases to trimming and J lost 4 bases; unmatched junction nucleotides: 1. The CDR3 sequence is 14 residues long. Per germline, CDR1 SGDLS and CDR2 YYNGEE.

The J gene is TRBJ2-6, the V gene TRBV7-9, with D possibly being TRBD2 (5 bases). Trimming removed 5 bases from V and 0 bases from J, with 17 bases in between. The CDR3 extends over 18 amino acids. Germline V CDR1 and CDR2: SEHNR, FQNEAQ (reference sequence). CDR3 in amino acids: CASSPAGRSPSGANVLTF. The CDR3 DNA sequence: TGTGCCAGCAGCCCCGCGGGCAGATCACCCTCTGGGGCCAACGTCCTGACTTTC.

The genes are TRBV10-1 and TRBJ2-2; tentatively, D is TRBD1 (5 bases). Trimming removed 5 bases from V and 6 bases from J, with 10 bases in between. Germline V gene data show CDR1 as WNHNN and CDR2 as SYGVQD (reference sequence). CDR3 size: 13 residues. The CDR3 protein is CASSPRVPGELFF. The CDR3 DNA reads as TGCGCCAGCAGTCCCAGGGTACCCGGGGAGCTGTTTTTT.